This is a list of T cell receptor beta chains from one sample in a study of monozygotic twins with inflammatory bowel disease. TCRdb reprocessed the 5' RACE reads and reports one entry per CDR3 protein, with no DNA. This table holds around 380,000 distinct CDR3 sequences. The sequenced sample was blood. The origin of the receptors is a human donor with ulcerative colitis or Crohn's disease, or a healthy co-twin of an affected twin (not recorded which). CDR3s include the opening cysteine and the closing phenylalanine or tryptophan.

v_gene: TRBV20-1; j_gene: TRBJ2-7; CDR3aa: CSARVPGYYEQYF
v_gene: TRBV7-6; j_gene: TRBJ2-4; CDR3aa: CASSLGKVGLRNIQYF
v_gene: TRBV19; j_gene: TRBJ1-5; CDR3aa: CASSIGTASNQPQHF
v_gene: TRBV6-5; j_gene: TRBJ1-1; CDR3aa: CASRSNRVREAFF
v_gene: TRBV10-3; j_gene: TRBJ2-2; CDR3aa: CAISGQDANTGELFF
v_gene: TRBV7-2; j_gene: TRBJ1-1; CDR3aa: CASSLVPVNTEAFF
v_gene: TRBV12-3/TRBV12-4; j_gene: TRBJ1-5; CDR3aa: CASSRQDYGSNQPQHF
v_gene: TRBV6-5; j_gene: TRBJ2-1; CDR3aa: CASSYPTLASGPYNEQFF
v_gene: TRBV5-1; j_gene: TRBJ1-4; CDR3aa: CASSLGGTVNEKLFF
v_gene: TRBV24-1; j_gene: TRBJ2-7; CDR3aa: CATSDPLKGGGRQYF
v_gene: TRBV10-3; j_gene: TRBJ2-1; CDR3aa: CAISESRGANEQFF
v_gene: TRBV7-6; j_gene: TRBJ1-4; CDR3aa: CASTADRNPTNEKLFF
v_gene: TRBV20-1; j_gene: TRBJ1-6; CDR3aa: CSAGRGEALYNSPLHF
v_gene: TRBV10-2; j_gene: TRBJ1-5; CDR3aa: CASSDLSNQPQHF
v_gene: TRBV5-4; j_gene: TRBJ2-5; CDR3aa: CASSLGLAGGGTQYF
v_gene: TRBV20-1; j_gene: TRBJ1-5; CDR3aa: CSARTQGAIQPQHF
v_gene: TRBV7-2; j_gene: TRBJ2-7; CDR3aa: CASSRSSGGAGEQYF
v_gene: TRBV2; j_gene: TRBJ2-2; CDR3aa: CASSGSALNTGELFF
v_gene: TRBV12-2; j_gene: TRBJ1-1; CDR3aa: CASRPSEVGARWAEAFF
v_gene: TRBV28; j_gene: TRBJ2-1; CDR3aa: CASSLGYEQFF
v_gene: TRBV10-3; j_gene: TRBJ2-3; CDR3aa: CAISPGTLSTDTQYF
v_gene: TRBV27; j_gene: TRBJ2-7; CDR3aa: CASSFWGLAGGPYEQYF
v_gene: TRBV19; j_gene: TRBJ2-5; CDR3aa: CASRTGGRTGETQYF
v_gene: TRBV29-1; j_gene: TRBJ2-3; CDR3aa: CSVEGGGDTQYF
v_gene: TRBV12-3/TRBV12-4; j_gene: TRBJ1-2; CDR3aa: CASGWDGYGYTF
v_gene: TRBV29-1; j_gene: TRBJ2-7; CDR3aa: CSVDSGTDEQYF
v_gene: TRBV7-2; j_gene: TRBJ2-5; CDR3aa: CASSLATPNPQETQYF
v_gene: TRBV20-1; j_gene: TRBJ2-3; CDR3aa: CSARDIDTDTQYF
v_gene: TRBV5-1; j_gene: TRBJ2-5; CDR3aa: CASSLITAVGETQYF
v_gene: TRBV5-1; j_gene: TRBJ2-4; CDR3aa: CASSSPAENIQYF
v_gene: TRBV7-2; j_gene: TRBJ2-1; CDR3aa: CASSPGQGSFF
v_gene: TRBV28; j_gene: TRBJ1-1; CDR3aa: CASSLLRGREAFF
v_gene: TRBV9; j_gene: TRBJ2-7; CDR3aa: CASSVDSSGQYEQYF
v_gene: TRBV5-1; j_gene: TRBJ2-1; CDR3aa: CASRMTNNEQFF
v_gene: TRBV20-1; j_gene: TRBJ2-2; CDR3aa: CSARGVGAGELFF
v_gene: TRBV10-3; j_gene: TRBJ2-2; CDR3aa: CAISRGLANTGELFF
v_gene: TRBV18; j_gene: TRBJ2-5; CDR3aa: CASSQNGGAQETQYF
v_gene: TRBV7-9; j_gene: TRBJ2-7; CDR3aa: CASSLVGASGASYEQYF
v_gene: TRBV5-6; j_gene: TRBJ2-7; CDR3aa: CASSLGLTEQYF
v_gene: TRBV7-6; j_gene: TRBJ2-2; CDR3aa: CASSQTGGNTGELFF
v_gene: TRBV5-4; j_gene: TRBJ2-5; CDR3aa: CASNNRDRGQETQYF
v_gene: TRBV7-2; j_gene: TRBJ2-2; CDR3aa: CASSFTDRGIGELFF
v_gene: TRBV6-1; j_gene: TRBJ1-1; CDR3aa: CASSPGQGSTEAFF
v_gene: TRBV5-4; j_gene: TRBJ2-7; CDR3aa: CASSLTGDSKPYEQYF
v_gene: TRBV24-1; j_gene: TRBJ2-6; CDR3aa: CATSDAPPGSGANVLTF
v_gene: TRBV6-5; j_gene: TRBJ2-1; CDR3aa: CASAASGNNEQFF
v_gene: TRBV4-2; j_gene: TRBJ1-5; CDR3aa: CASSQDDTNQPQHF